What follows are 28 T cell receptor beta chains derived from one specimen sequenced in a study of blood T cells in healthy people across ages. PCR was performed a second time for roughly 7 to 11 cycles using a sample-barcoded 5' primer and a J-beta primer mix. TCRdb ran MiXCR on the 5' RACE reads and lists one entry per CDR3 protein. The sample yields roughly 1,100,000 distinct CDR3 sequences, roughly a quarter seen once. The same data also went into a second study, on T cells of mothers and their children.

Source material: blood. The source of these receptors is a girl aged 2 to 10 in good health.

The V and J genes are TRBV7-3 and TRBJ2-2; 9 bases map to TRBD1. V was pared by 4 bases and J by 6 bases, with 3 bases of the junction left unmatched. There are 14 residues in the CDR3. Germline-derived CDR1 and CDR2 are SGHTA and FQGTGA. CDR3 sequence: CASSSGTGPGELFF. The CDR3 DNA reads TGTGCCAGCAGCTCCGGGACAGGGCCCGGGGAGCTGTTTTTT. Complete variable domain (other parts from reference TRBV7-3 and TRBJ2-2): GAGVSQTPSNKVTEKGKYVELRCDPISGHTALYWYRQSLGQGPEFLIYFQGTGAADDSGLPNDRFFAVRPEGSVSTLKIQRTERGDSAVYLCASSSGTGPGELFFGEGSRLTVL.

J is TRBJ2-1 and V is TRBV11-2; D is perhaps TRBD1 (6 bases). Germline V gives CDR1 SGHAT, CDR2 FQNNGV. V was pared by 6 bases and J by 1 base, with 10 bases between. There are 14 residues in the CDR3. CDR3 amino acids: CASRAGVSYNEQFF. CDR3 coding DNA: TGTGCCAGCAGGGCAGGGGTGTCCTACAATGAGCAGTTCTTC.

This clonotype was observed at least ten times. A much larger clone differs from this one at a single base, so this may be a read error. The rearrangement joins TRBV12-3 or TRBV12-4 to TRBJ2-1, with a tentative D call TRBD2 (5 bases). The CDR3 runs 11 residues. Here the CDR3 reads CASSLEGEQFF. The CDR3 nucleotides read TGTGCCAGCAGCTTAGAGGGTGAGCAGTTCTTC.

This clonotype was detected a few times. The chain uses TRBV12-3 or TRBV12-4 and TRBJ1-2, with 10 bases identical to TRBD1. V shed 1 base and J 4 bases; nucleotides not matched to a gene: 3. This CDR3 is built from 15 residues. The CDR3 DNA is TGTGCCAGCAGTTTAGGGGGACAGGGGAGCTATGGCTACACCTTC. Translated, it gives CASSLGGQGSYGYTF.

The rearrangement uses TRBV2 and TRBJ2-5, with D hard to call. The end of the DNA aligns better with TRBJ2-1, so the J call may be wrong. CDR1 SNHLY and CDR2 FYNNEI come from the germline V gene. The CDR3 is 12 residues long. CDR3 region: CASKGMGNEQFF. In DNA, the CDR3 is TGTGCCAGCAAAGGAATGGGCAATGAGCAGTTCTTC.

The J gene is TRBJ2-7, the V gene TRBV2, with a weak D call TRBD1 (6 bases). The ends were cut back, 1 base at V and 1 base at J, with 8 bases in the middle. The germline CDR1 and CDR2 sequences are SNHLY and FYNNEI. This CDR3 contains 14 residues. The CDR3 DNA reads TGTGCCAGCAGTGAAGATACAGGGTCCTACGAGCAGTACTTC. It yields the protein CASSEDTGSYEQYF.

This clonotype was seen only a few times. The V gene is TRBV7-9, the J gene TRBJ1-2, with 8 bases identical to TRBD1. The CDR3 is 14 amino acids. In germline, CDR1 is SEHNR, CDR2 FQNEAQ (reference sequence). V trimming: 8 bases; J trimming: 4 bases; junction bases outside the gene matches: 9. Here the CDR3 reads CASLDRGNPYGYTF. In DNA, the CDR3 is TGTGCCAGCTTAGACAGGGGTAATCCCTATGGCTACACCTTC.

There are a few counts of this clonotype. The chain combines TRBV29-1 with TRBJ2-5, with no clear D. This CDR3 contains 13 residues. Germline CDR1 is SQVTM and CDR2 is ANQGSEA. V dropped 4 bases and J dropped 5 bases, with 14 bases sitting between them. As DNA, the CDR3 is TGCAGCGTTGCCGGTATAATGCGGGAGACCCAGTACTTC. It codes for CSVAGIMRETQYF.

The chain couples TRBV29-1 to TRBJ1-1, with D maybe TRBD1 (5 bases). V was shortened by 6 bases and J by 0 bases, with 14 bases between the two germline ends. This CDR3 is built from 14 residues. Germline assignment: CDR1 SQVTM and CDR2 ANQGSEA. The CDR3 protein is CSVSPDSVNTEAFF. The CDR3 DNA reads as TGCAGCGTCTCCCCTGACAGTGTGAACACTGAAGCTTTCTTT.

The gene calls are TRBV11-3 and TRBJ1-1; 9 bases fit TRBD1. V lost 3 bases, J lost 6 bases, and 2 bases stayed unmatched. From germline, CDR1 is SGHNT and CDR2 YENEEA. This CDR3 contains 13 residues. The CDR3 DNA reads TGTGCCAGCAGCTTCGGGACAGGGTCTGAAGCTTTCTTT. This codes for CASSFGTGSEAFF.

This clonotype was picked up a small number of times. The chain uses TRBV29-1 and TRBJ1-2; 9 bases are a match to TRBD1. CDR3 size: 13 residues. J was trimmed by 5 bases and V by 3 bases; bases with no gene match: 4. Per the germline V gene, CDR1 is SQVTM and CDR2 is ANQGSEA. This CDR3 reads CSVDPGTGYGYTF. The CDR3, as DNA: TGCAGCGTTGACCCAGGGACAGGGTATGGCTACACCTTC.

This clonotype was observed a handful of times. The chain recombines TRBV15 with TRBJ2-5; the D gene is possibly TRBD2 (6 bases). V was shortened by 4 bases and J by 3 bases, with 12 bases between the two germline ends. The CDR3 extends over 14 amino acids. The germline V gene has CDR1 LNHNV and CDR2 YYDKDF (reference sequence). CDR3 in DNA: TGTGCCACCAGCAACCGGGACTGGGAAGAGACCCAGTACTTC. Its translation: CATSNRDWEETQYF.

The V and J genes are TRBV4-3 and TRBJ1-3; no firm D call. Trimming cost V 0 bases and J 5 bases, with 5 bases left between them. Germline CDR1 reads LGHNA; CDR2 reads YSLEER. This CDR3 spans 13 amino acids. The CDR3 spells CASSQETRNTIYF. CDR3 DNA: TGCGCCAGCAGCCAAGAGACCCGAAACACCATATATTTT.

This clonotype was counted a few times. This rearrangement joins TRBV4-1 to TRBJ2-4; tentatively, D is TRBD1 (5 bases). This CDR3 is 17 amino acids long. V lost 3 bases, J lost 0 bases, and 15 bases lay in between. Germline assignment: CDR1 MGHRA and CDR2 YSYEKL. In DNA, the CDR3 is TGCGCCAGCAGCCAGCCGACAGAACCTATAGCCAAAAACATTCAGTACTTC. Its translation: CASSQPTEPIAKNIQYF.

The CDR3 loop is CSAGGATNEKLFF. As DNA, the CDR3 is TGCAGCGCTGGGGGGGCAACTAATGAAAAACTGTTTTTT. The chain uses TRBV29-1 and TRBJ1-4; D may be TRBD1 (5 bases). Germline V lookup: CDR1 SQVTM, CDR2 ANQGSEA. With 7 bases removed from V and 0 bases from J, the gap between germline ends came to 9 bases. There are 13 residues in the CDR3.

The chain employs TRBV28 and TRBJ2-5; 9 bases agree with TRBD1. V lost 1 base and J lost 4; bases outside the gene matches: 4. This CDR3 spans 15 amino acids. Germline values: CDR1 MDHEN, CDR2 SYDVKM. For the CDR3, the DNA is TGTGCCAGCAGTTTATTCGGGACAGGGAGAGAGACCCAGTACTTC. Its translation: CASSLFGTGRETQYF.

The chain uses TRBV20-1 and TRBJ2-1; TRBD2 matches 8 bases. Germline lookup yields CDR1 DFQATT and CDR2 SNEGSKA (reference sequence). The V and J ends lost 0 bases and 4 bases, in that order; junction bases with no gene match: 5. The CDR3 consists of 15 residues. The CDR3 region has the DNA TGCAGTGCTAGAGAGCTAGCGGGTCTATACAATGAGCAGTTCTTC. Its protein product is CSARELAGLYNEQFF.

The chain recombines TRBV7-3 with TRBJ2-3, with 13 bases that match TRBD2. This CDR3 comprises 15 residues. J was trimmed by 3 bases and V by 5 bases; bases with no gene match: 2. Germline CDR1 and CDR2: SGHTA and FQGTGA. This chain's CDR3 is CASSTSGGGTDTQYF. CDR3 DNA: TGTGCCAGCAGCACTAGCGGGGGGGGAACAGATACGCAGTATTTT.

The chain combines TRBV4-3 with TRBJ2-7, with no clear D. V was cut by 1 base and J by 5 bases, with 15 bases left in between. From germline, CDR1 is LGHNA and CDR2 YSLEER. The CDR3 has 15 residues. The CDR3 protein is CASSQGRIGGDEQYF. In nucleotides, the CDR3 is TGCGCCAGCAGCCAAGGGCGGATCGGTGGGGACGAGCAGTACTTC.

A single count supports this clonotype. The chain links TRBV4-3 to TRBJ1-6, with unresolved D. V lost 0 bases and J lost 3, with 9 bases in between. The CDR3 extends over 16 amino acids. The germline gives CDR1 LGHNA, CDR2 YSLEER. CDR3 in amino acids: CASSQDRAIYNSPLHF. Written as DNA, the CDR3 is TGCGCCAGCAGCCAAGATCGAGCTATCTATAATTCACCCCTCCACTTT.

This clonotype was seen more than once but under ten times. The chain recombines TRBV21-1 with TRBJ1-2; the D call of TRBD1 is as the table states it, not checked on the DNA. TRBV21-1 is marked as a pseudogene. CDR3 length equals 14 residues. This CDR3 is CASRPRTDFYGYTF. The CDR3 coding sequence is TGTGCCAGCAGACCCAGGACAGACTTCTATGGCTACACCTTC.

The chain links TRBV29-1 to TRBJ2-5; D gene uncertain. The J call is in doubt because the DNA end fits TRBJ2-7 better. Germline loops: CDR1 SQVTM, CDR2 ANQGSEA. CDR3 length: 13 amino acids. DNA of the CDR3: TGCAGCGTTGAAGGGGCGGCTAAATACGAGCAGTACTTC. Protein sequence: CSVEGAAKYEQYF.

This clonotype showed up just a few times. One junction end does not reproduce the germline sequence, and a read error may be involved. The chain carries TRBV20-1 and TRBJ2-5, with D perhaps matching TRBD1 (6 bases). CDR3 length equals 17 residues. The germline V gene encodes CDR1 DFQATT and CDR2 SNEGSKA (reference sequence). The CDR3 region has the DNA TGCAGTACTAGAGATCCCCAAAGTCAGGGGTCCCAAGAGACCCAGTACTTC. Translating it yields CSTRDPQSQGSQETQYF.

The rearrangement uses TRBV9 and TRBJ2-5, with 11 bases lining up with TRBD2. Germline CDR1 is SGDLS and CDR2 is YYNGEE. This CDR3 is built from 17 residues. Germline trimming cut 2 bases from V and 4 bases from J; bases unmatched to any gene: 10. Here the CDR3 reads CASSVEIAGGGRETQYF. The CDR3 coding sequence is TGTGCCAGCAGCGTTGAAATAGCGGGAGGGGGTAGAGAGACCCAGTACTTC.

This clonotype showed up just once. The chain uses TRBV7-2 and TRBJ2-7; TRBD2 matches at 9 bases. J lost 0 bases, V lost 1 base, and 7 bases had no gene match. Germline lookup yields CDR1 SGHTA and CDR2 FQGNSA. CDR3 length equals 17 residues. The CDR3 coding sequence is TGTGCCAGCAGCTTAGGTATTCTAGCGGGGCCCTCCTACGAGCAGTACTTC. This codes for CASSLGILAGPSYEQYF.

The rearrangement links TRBV6-5 to TRBJ2-2; perhaps TRBD1 as D (5 bases). This CDR3 region has 16 residues. Germline CDR1 is MNHEY and CDR2 is SVGAGI. The V end was cut by 0 bases, the J end by 2 bases, with 10 bases between. CDR3 bases: TGTGCCAGCAGTTACTCCACAGGAGAAAACACCGGGGAGCTGTTTTTT. It translates to CASSYSTGENTGELFF.

This clonotype appeared a few times. CDR3 residues: CASSNPDSDEKLFF. CDR3 coding DNA: TGTGCCAGCAGTAACCCTGACAGCGACGAAAAACTGTTTTTT. This sequence joins TRBV6-2 or TRBV6-3 and TRBJ1-4, with D maybe TRBD1 (5 bases). The CDR3 extends over 14 amino acids. Germline V CDR1 and CDR2: MNHEY, SVGEGT. V lost 5 bases and J 8 bases, leaving 15 bases between the germline ends.

V usage is TRBV7-9 and J usage is TRBJ2-5; D could derive from TRBD1 or TRBD2 (5 bases each). Germline loops: CDR1 SEHNR, CDR2 FQNEAQ (reference sequence). CDR3 size: 16 residues. V gave up 5 bases and J gave up 5 bases, with 21 bases separating them. DNA of the CDR3: TGTGCCAGCAGCGTAACGACCGGGACCCCGGTGGAGACCCAGTACTTC. It is translated as CASSVTTGTPVETQYF.